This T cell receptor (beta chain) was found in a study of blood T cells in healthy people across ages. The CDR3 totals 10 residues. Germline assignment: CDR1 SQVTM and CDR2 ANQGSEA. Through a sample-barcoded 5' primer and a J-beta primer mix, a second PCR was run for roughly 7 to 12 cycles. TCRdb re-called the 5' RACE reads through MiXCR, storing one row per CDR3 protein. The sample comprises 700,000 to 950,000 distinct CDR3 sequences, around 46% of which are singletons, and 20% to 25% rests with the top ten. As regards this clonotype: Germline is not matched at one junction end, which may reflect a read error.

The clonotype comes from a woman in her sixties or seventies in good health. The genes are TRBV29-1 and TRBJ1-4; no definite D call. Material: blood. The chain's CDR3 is CSGTIEKLFF. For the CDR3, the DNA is TGCAGCGGGACTATTGAAAAACTGTTTTTT. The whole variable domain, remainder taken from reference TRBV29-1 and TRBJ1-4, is SAVISQKPSRDICQRGTSLTIQCQVDSQVTMMFWYRQQPGQSLTLIATANQGSEATYESGFVIDKFPISRPNLTFSTLTVSNMSPEDSSIYLCSGTIEKLFFGSGTQLSVL.